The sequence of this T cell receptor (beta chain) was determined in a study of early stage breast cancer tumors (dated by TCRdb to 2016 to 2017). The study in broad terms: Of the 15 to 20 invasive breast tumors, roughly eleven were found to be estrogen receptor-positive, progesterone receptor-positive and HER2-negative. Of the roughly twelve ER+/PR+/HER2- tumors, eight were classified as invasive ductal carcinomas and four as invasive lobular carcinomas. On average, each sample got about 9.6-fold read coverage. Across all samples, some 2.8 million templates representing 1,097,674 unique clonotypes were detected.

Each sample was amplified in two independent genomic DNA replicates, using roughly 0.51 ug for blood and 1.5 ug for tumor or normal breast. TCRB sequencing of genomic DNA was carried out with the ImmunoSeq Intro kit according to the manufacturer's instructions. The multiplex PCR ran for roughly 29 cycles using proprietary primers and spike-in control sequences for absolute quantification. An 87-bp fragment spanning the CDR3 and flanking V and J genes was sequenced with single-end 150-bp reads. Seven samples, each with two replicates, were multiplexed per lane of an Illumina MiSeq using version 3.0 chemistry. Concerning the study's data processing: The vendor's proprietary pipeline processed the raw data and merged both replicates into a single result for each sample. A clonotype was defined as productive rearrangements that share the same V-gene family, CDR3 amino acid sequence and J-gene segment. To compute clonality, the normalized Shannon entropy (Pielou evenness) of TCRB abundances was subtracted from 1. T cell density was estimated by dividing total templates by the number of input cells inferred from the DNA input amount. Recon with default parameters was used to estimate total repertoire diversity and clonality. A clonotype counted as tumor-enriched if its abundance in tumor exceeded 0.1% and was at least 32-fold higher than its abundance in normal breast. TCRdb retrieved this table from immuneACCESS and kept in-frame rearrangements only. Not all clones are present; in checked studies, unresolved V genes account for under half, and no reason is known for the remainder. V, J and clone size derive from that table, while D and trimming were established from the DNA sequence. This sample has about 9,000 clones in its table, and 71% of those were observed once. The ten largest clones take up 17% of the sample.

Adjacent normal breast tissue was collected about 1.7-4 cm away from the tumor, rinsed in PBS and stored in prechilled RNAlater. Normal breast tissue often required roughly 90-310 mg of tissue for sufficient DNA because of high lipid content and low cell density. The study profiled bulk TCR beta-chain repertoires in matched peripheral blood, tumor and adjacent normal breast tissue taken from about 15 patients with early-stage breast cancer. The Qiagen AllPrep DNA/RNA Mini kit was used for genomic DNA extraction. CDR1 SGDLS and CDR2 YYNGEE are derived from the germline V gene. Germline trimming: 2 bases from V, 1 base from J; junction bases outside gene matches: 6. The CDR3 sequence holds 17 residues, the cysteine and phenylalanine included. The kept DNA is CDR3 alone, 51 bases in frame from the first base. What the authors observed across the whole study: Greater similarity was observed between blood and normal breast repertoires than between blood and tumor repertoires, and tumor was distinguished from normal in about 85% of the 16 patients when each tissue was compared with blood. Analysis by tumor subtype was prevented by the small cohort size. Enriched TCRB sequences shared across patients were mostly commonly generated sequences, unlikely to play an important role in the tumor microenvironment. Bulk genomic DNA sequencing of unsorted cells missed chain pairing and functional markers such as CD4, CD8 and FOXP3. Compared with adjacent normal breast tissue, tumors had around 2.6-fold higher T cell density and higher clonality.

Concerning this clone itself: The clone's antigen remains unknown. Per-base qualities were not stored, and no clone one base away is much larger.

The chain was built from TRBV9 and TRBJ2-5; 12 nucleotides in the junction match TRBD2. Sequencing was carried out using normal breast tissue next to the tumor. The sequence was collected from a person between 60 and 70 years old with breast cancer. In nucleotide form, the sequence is TGTGCCAGCAGCGTGGGGGGACTAGCGGGTCGCCAAGAGACCCAGTACTTC. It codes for CASSVGGLAGRQETQYF.